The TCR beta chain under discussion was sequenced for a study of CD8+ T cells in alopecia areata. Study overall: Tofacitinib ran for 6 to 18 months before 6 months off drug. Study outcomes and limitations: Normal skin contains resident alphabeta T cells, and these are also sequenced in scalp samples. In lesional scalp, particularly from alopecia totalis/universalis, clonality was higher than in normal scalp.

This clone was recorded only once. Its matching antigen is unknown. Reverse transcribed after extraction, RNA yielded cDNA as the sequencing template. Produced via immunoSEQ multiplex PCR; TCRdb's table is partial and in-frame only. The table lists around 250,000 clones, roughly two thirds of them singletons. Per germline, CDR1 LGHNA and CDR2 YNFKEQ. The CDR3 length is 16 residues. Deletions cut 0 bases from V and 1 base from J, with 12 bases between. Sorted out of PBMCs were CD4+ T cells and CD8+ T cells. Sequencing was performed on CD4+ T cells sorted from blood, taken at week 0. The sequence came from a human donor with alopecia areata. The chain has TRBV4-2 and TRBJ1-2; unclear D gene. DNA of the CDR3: TGTGCCAGCAGCCAAGAGTTGGGCCCAAGTAACTATGGCTACACCTTC. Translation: CASSQELGPSNYGYTF.